This paragraph covers one T cell receptor beta chain sequence. Method: immunoSEQ multiplex PCR; TCRdb's copy keeps in-frame clones and lacks some. The table shows roughly 62,000 clones, with around 94% occurring only once. V shed 4 bases and J 1 base; nucleotides not matched to a gene: 2. The CDR3 spans 15 residues. Germline V gene sequence: CDR1 ENHRY, CDR2 SYGVKD. This entry belongs to a study of preoperative IRX-2 immunotherapy in early breast cancer. The treatment denotes: preoperative locoregional IRX-2 cytokine immunotherapy. Samples came from a phase Ib trial of preoperative locoregional IRX-2 cytokine immunotherapy.

This sequence joins TRBV10-3 and TRBJ2-5; 11 positions match TRBD2. The sequence came from a human donor with breast cancer. This material was acquired from a patient treated with IRX-2 immunotherapy. For the CDR3, the DNA is TGTGCCATCAGTGGTAGCGGGGGGGCCCAAGAGACCCAGTACTTC. It specifies CAISGSGGAQETQYF.